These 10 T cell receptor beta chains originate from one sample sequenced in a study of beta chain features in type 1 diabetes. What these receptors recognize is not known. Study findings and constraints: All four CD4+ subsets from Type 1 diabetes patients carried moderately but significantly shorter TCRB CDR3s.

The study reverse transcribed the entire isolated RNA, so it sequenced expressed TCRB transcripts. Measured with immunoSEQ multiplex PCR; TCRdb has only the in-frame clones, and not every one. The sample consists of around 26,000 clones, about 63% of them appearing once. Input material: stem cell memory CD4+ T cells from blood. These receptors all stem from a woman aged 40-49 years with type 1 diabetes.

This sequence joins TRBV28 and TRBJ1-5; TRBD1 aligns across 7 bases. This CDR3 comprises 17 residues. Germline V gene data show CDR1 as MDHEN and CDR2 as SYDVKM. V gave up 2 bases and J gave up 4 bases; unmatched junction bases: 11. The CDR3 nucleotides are TGTGCCAGCAGTTTAAGGGGTGTGGGACAGCATAATCAGCCCCAGCATTTT. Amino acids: CASSLRGVGQHNQPQHF.

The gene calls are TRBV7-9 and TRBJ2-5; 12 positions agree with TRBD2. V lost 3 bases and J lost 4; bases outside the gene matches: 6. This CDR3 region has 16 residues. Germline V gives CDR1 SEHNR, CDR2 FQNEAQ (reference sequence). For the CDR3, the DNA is TGTGCCAGCAGCTTCTTTCAGGGACTAGCGGGAGAGACCCAGTACTTC. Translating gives CASSFFQGLAGETQYF.

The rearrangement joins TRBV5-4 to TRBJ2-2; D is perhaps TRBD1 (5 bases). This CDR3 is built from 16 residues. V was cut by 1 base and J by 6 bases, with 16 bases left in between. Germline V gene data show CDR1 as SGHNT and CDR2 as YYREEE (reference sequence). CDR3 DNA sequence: TGTGCCAGCAGCTTGTTAAGGGGCGCGAATGCCGGGGAGCTGTTTTTT. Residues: CASSLLRGANAGELFF.

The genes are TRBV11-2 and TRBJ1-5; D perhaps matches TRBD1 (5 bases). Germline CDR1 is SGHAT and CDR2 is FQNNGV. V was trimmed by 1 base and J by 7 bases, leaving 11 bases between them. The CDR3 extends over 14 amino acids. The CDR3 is CASSLVSRAQPQHF. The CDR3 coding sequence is TGTGCCAGCAGCTTAGTCAGCAGGGCACAGCCCCAGCATTTT.

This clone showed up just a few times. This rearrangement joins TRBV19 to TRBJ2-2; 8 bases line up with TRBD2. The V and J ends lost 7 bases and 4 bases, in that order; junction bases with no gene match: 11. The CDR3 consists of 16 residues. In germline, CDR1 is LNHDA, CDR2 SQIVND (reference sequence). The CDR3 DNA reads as TGTGCCAGTACACCAGCGGGAGCCCCGAGCACCGGGGAGCTGTTTTTT. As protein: CASTPAGAPSTGELFF. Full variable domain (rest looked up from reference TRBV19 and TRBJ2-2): DGGITQSPKYLFRKEGQNVTLSCEQNLNHDAMYWYRQDPGQGLRLIYYSQIVNDFQKGDIAEGYSVSREKKESFPLTVTSAQKNPTAFYLCASTPAGAPSTGELFFGEGSRLTVL.

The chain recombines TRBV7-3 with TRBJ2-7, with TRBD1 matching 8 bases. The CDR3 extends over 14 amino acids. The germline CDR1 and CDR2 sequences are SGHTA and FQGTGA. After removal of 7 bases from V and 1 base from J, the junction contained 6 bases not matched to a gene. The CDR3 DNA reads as TGTGCCAGCAAGCGCGACAGGGGTTCCTACGAGCAGTACTTC. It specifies CASKRDRGSYEQYF.

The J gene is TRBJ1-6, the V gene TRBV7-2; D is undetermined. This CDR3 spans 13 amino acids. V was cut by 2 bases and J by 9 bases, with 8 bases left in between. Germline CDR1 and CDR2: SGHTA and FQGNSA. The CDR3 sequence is CASSLFASSPLHF. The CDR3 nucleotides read TGTGCCAGCAGCTTATTCGCCAGTTCACCCCTCCACTTT.

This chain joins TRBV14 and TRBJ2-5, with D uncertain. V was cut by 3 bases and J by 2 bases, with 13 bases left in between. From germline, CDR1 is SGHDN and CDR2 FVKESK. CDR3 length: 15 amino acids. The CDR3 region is CASSHSRFSQETQYF. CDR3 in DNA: TGTGCCAGCAGCCACTCTAGGTTCAGTCAAGAGACCCAGTACTTC.

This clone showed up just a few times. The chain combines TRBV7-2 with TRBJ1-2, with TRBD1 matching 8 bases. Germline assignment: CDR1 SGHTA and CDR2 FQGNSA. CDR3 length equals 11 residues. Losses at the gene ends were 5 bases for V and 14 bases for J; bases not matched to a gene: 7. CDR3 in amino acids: CASSGGTGGTF. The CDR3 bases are TGTGCCAGCAGCGGAGGGACAGGAGGAACCTTC.

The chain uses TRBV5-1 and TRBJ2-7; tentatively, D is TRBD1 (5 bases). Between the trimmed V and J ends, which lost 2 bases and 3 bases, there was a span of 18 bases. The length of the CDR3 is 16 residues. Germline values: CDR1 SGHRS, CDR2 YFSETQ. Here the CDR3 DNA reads TGCGCCAGCAGCTTCGGGTGGGTACAGGACAACTACGAGCAGTACTTC. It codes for CASSFGWVQDNYEQYF. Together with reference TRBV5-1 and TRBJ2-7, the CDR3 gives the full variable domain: KAGVTQTPRYLIKTRGQQVTLSCSPISGHRSVSWYQQTPGQGLQFLFEYFSETQRNKGNFPGRFSGRQFSNSRSEMNVSTLELGDSALYLCASSFGWVQDNYEQYFGPGTRLTVT.